This T cell receptor (beta chain) was sequenced during a study of shared clonotypes between healthy human individuals. About the research overall: Three men and a couple of women, aged 18 to 49, were donors. General study points: Sequencing depth was predicted to influence how clonotypes are shared among donors. The sampled material consisted only of blood, and tissue repertoires are likely to differ.

This clone is a singleton in its sample. Its antigen is still unknown. The CDR3 has 15 residues. Germline V lookup: CDR1 SGDLS, CDR2 YYNGEE. V gave up 2 bases and J gave up 2 bases; unmatched junction bases: 3. The method was immunoSEQ multiplex PCR; TCRdb's version includes in-frame clones alone and lacks a portion of them. The data show about a million clones, under 80% seen once. The clonotype was recovered from a man aged 18 to 35 in good health. Sequencing was performed on memory CD4+ T cells sorted from blood. Specified subset: CD45RA-negative fraction. The chain links TRBV9 to TRBJ2-2, with 7 bases identical to TRBD1. The CDR3 coding sequence is TGTGCCAGCAGCGTTACAGGGGAAAACACCGGGGAGCTGTTTTTT. Translating gives CASSVTGENTGELFF.